The T cell receptor (beta chain) under discussion was sequenced for a study of blood T cell repertoires in COVID-19. Libraries were prepared by immunoSEQ multiplex PCR; TCRdb keeps only in-frame clonotypes and omits some of them. Of over 350,000 clones in the sample, approximately 87% are singletons; the top ten hold approximately 9.3%. The CDR3 spans 14 residues. The V and J ends lost 3 bases and 5 bases, in that order; junction bases with no gene match: 5. Germline V gene data show CDR1 as SGHKS and CDR2 as YYEKEE (reference sequence). Sequenced sample: PBMCs or T cells enriched from blood (not recorded which). This TCR was recovered from a woman aged 45-60 years who had recovered from COVID-19. V usage is TRBV5-5 and J usage is TRBJ1-5, with 7 bases fitting TRBD1. CDR3 loop: CASSSGQRYQPQHF. DNA of the CDR3: TGTGCCAGCAGCTCGGGACAGAGATATCAGCCCCAGCATTTT.